This T cell receptor (beta chain) was documented in a study of human T cells and chemical hapten exposure. Study-wide context: TCR yields per sample varied, mainly owing to small pooled library volume differences.

Unique molecular identifiers were attached to individual cDNA molecules during library preparation. TCRdb itself ran the RACE reads through MiXCR, one entry per CDR3 protein. The sample has 35,000 to 50,000 distinct CDR3 sequences, 3% to 4% seen once. In regard to this clonotype: What it binds is unknown.

As to time point: healthy volunteer bleed at 6 weeks. The total RNA was obtained from whole blood that was not fractionated. This CDR3 comprises 14 residues. Trimming pared 3 bases from V and 0 bases from J, leaving 11 bases between. Germline loops: CDR1 SQVTM, CDR2 ANQGSEA. General study findings and limits: The study found that DPC sensitization did not change TCRs above 1 in 1000 frequency.

The receptor comes from a human donor in good health. Some clones in this sample may be carry-over from other donors' samples. The rearrangement uses TRBV29-1 and TRBJ1-2; the D gene is possibly TRBD1 (5 bases). The sample taken for sequencing was whole blood. Written as DNA, the CDR3 is TGCAGCGTTGAGGCAGGACAAACTAACTATGGCTACACCTTC. Protein sequence: CSVEAGQTNYGYTF.